These 21 T cell receptor beta chains originate from one sample sequenced in a study of blood T cell repertoires in COVID-19. Only in-frame clones appear in the TCRdb table, and some are missing; sequencing was by immunoSEQ multiplex PCR. The sample holds approximately 230,000 clones, about four fifths seen once. The sequenced sample consisted of peripheral blood. Receptors originate from a man older than 75 with acute or convalescent COVID-19.

The chain has TRBV7-9 and TRBJ2-1; TRBD2 aligns across 7 bases. Germline V gene data show CDR1 as SEHNR and CDR2 as FQNEAQ (reference sequence). Trimming removed 2 bases from V and 2 bases from J; junction bases left unmatched: 3. The CDR3 runs 15 residues. CDR3 nucleotide sequence: TGTGCCAGCAGCTTAAGCGGGGACCCCTACAATGAGCAGTTCTTC. It yields the protein CASSLSGDPYNEQFF.

The V call is TRBV9, the J call TRBJ2-2; D might be TRBD1 (5 bases). Germline V gene lookup returns CDR1 SGDLS and CDR2 YYNGEE. The CDR3 contains 16 residues. V lost 0 bases to trimming and J lost 4 bases, with 13 bases between them. The CDR3 sequence: CASSVASGRVTGELFF. The CDR3 DNA follows: TGTGCCAGCAGCGTAGCTTCGGGCAGGGTCACCGGGGAGCTGTTTTTT.

This chain joins TRBV2 and TRBJ2-7; 8 nucleotides match TRBD2. Germline lookup yields CDR1 SNHLY and CDR2 FYNNEI. V was pared by 3 bases and J by 4 bases, with 5 bases of the junction left unmatched. The CDR3 runs 14 residues. This CDR3 is CASSDAGGFYEQYF. The CDR3 nucleotides are TGTGCCAGCAGTGATGCGGGGGGCTTTTACGAGCAGTACTTC.

V gene TRBV5-5 combines with J gene TRBJ2-2, with 9 bases lining up with TRBD2. Germline V CDR1 and CDR2: SGHKS, YYEKEE (reference sequence). The CDR3 is made up of 15 amino acids. V dropped 4 bases and J dropped 4; count of bases not matched to a gene: 5. This CDR3 is CASSQSGRSTGELFF. The DNA for the CDR3 is TGTGCCAGCAGCCAGAGCGGGAGGAGCACCGGGGAGCTGTTTTTT.

This clone was detected once. The chain combines TRBV6-5 with TRBJ1-1, with 7 bases that match TRBD1. The germline CDR1 and CDR2 sequences are MNHEY and SVGAGI. V lost 6 bases, J lost 4 bases, and 11 bases stayed unmatched. The CDR3 extends over 15 amino acids. This chain's CDR3 is CASRRDRGWGTEAFF. The DNA of the CDR3 is TGTGCCAGCAGACGGGACAGAGGTTGGGGCACTGAAGCTTTCTTT.

This sequence joins TRBV7-9 and TRBJ2-2, with TRBD1 identical over 7 bases. Germline-derived CDR1 and CDR2 are SEHNR and FQNEAQ (reference sequence). With 1 base clipped from V and 0 bases from J, the junction kept 2 bases outside the gene matches. The CDR3 extends over 16 amino acids. DNA of the CDR3: TGTGCCAGCAGCTTAGGGACAGGTGCGAACACCGGGGAGCTGTTTTTT. Protein product: CASSLGTGANTGELFF.

The CDR3 reads CASSSAGDNQPQHF. CDR3 in DNA: TGCGCCAGCAGCTCCGCAGGGGACAATCAGCCCCAGCATTTT. V gene TRBV5-1 combines with J gene TRBJ1-5; D might be TRBD1 (6 bases). Germline CDR1 is SGHRS and CDR2 is YFSETQ. The CDR3 extends over 14 amino acids. The V end was cut by 3 bases, the J end by 3 bases, with 10 bases between.

The chain combines TRBV7-9 with TRBJ1-3, with D perhaps matching TRBD1 (5 bases). Germline CDR1 reads SEHNR; CDR2 reads FQNEAQ (reference sequence). V lost 10 bases and J lost 2, with 15 bases in between. This CDR3 region has 14 residues. CDR3 bases: TGTGCCACTAATTTGGGGGGGACTGGAAACACCATATATTTT. Protein product: CATNLGGTGNTIYF.

The V call is TRBV9, the J call TRBJ2-2; D gene uncertain. Germline V gives CDR1 SGDLS, CDR2 YYNGEE. The V end lost 0 bases, the J end lost 2 bases, and 20 bases lay between the germline ends. This CDR3 region has 19 residues. The CDR3 loop reads CASSVVPSGSRLNTGELFF. In nucleotides, the CDR3 is TGTGCCAGCAGCGTAGTACCTTCCGGCAGCCGACTTAACACCGGGGAGCTGTTTTTT. Full variable domain (outside the CDR3, taken from reference TRBV9 and TRBJ2-2): DSGVTQTPKHLITATGQRVTLRCSPRSGDLSVYWYQQSLDQGLQFLIQYYNGEERAKGNILERFSAQQFPDLHSELNLSSLELGDSALYFCASSVVPSGSRLNTGELFFGEGSRLTVL.

The genes are TRBV3-1 (or the pseudogene TRBV3-2) and TRBJ2-7; 7 bases align to TRBD1. CDR3 length: 14 amino acids. Germline loops: CDR1 LGHDT, CDR2 YNNKEL (reference sequence). Germline trimming cut 4 bases from V and 2 bases from J; bases unmatched to any gene: 5. As DNA, the CDR3 is TGTGCCAGCAGCCTCTACACAGGGGCCTACGAGCAGTACTTC. Translated, it gives CASSLYTGAYEQYF.

The chain combines TRBV6-6 with TRBJ1-1, with 8 bases aligning to TRBD1. The germline V gene encodes CDR1 MNHNY and CDR2 SVGAGI (reference sequence). J lost 2 bases, V lost 4 bases, and 9 bases had no gene match. The CDR3 is 16 residues long. CDR3 region: CASSFSRQGINTEAFF. The CDR3 DNA sequence: TGTGCCAGCAGTTTTTCTAGACAGGGGATCAACACTGAAGCTTTCTTT.

The V and J genes are TRBV7-8 and TRBJ2-3, with 8 bases identical to TRBD2. The germline CDR1 and CDR2 sequences are SGHVS and FQNEAQ. CDR3 length: 16 amino acids. Germline trimming cut 2 bases from V and 4 bases from J; bases unmatched to any gene: 8. CDR3 DNA sequence: TGTGCCAGCAGCTTACGGCCGGGGGGGGGCGCAGATACGCAGTATTTT. This codes for CASSLRPGGGADTQYF.

The chain employs TRBV12-3 or TRBV12-4 and TRBJ1-5, with a weak D call TRBD1 (5 bases). The ends were cut back, 3 bases at V and 6 bases at J, with 9 bases in the middle. The CDR3 length is 13 residues. CDR3 region: CASSLGGIQPQHF. The CDR3 nucleotides are TGTGCCAGCAGTTTGGGGGGAATTCAGCCCCAGCATTTT.

This CDR3 is CSVEGGGLAGPFSYNEQFF. The CDR3 coding sequence is TGCAGCGTTGAAGGGGGCGGACTAGCGGGCCCTTTCTCCTACAATGAGCAGTTCTTC. The V call is TRBV29-1, the J call TRBJ2-1; TRBD2 matches 11 bases. The CDR3 runs to 19 residues. The germline CDR1 and CDR2 sequences are SQVTM and ANQGSEA. V was clipped by 1 base and J by 0 bases; unmatched bases: 11.

The genes are TRBV5-4 and TRBJ2-3; the match to TRBD1 covers 7 bases. The CDR3 is made up of 14 amino acids. With 6 bases clipped from V and 5 bases from J, the junction kept 9 bases outside the gene matches. Germline-derived CDR1 and CDR2 are SGHNT and YYREEE (reference sequence). CDR3 residues: CASTPPGGLDTQYF. CDR3 DNA: TGTGCCAGCACCCCCCCAGGGGGTTTAGATACGCAGTATTTT.

The CDR3 loop reads CASRPGAFNQPQHF. The DNA for the CDR3 is TGTGCCAGCAGGCCAGGGGCCTTCAATCAGCCCCAGCATTTT. The genes are TRBV6-5 and TRBJ1-5, with D perhaps matching TRBD1 (6 bases). The CDR3 has 14 amino acids. Per the germline V gene, CDR1 is MNHEY and CDR2 is SVGAGI. Trimming took 6 bases from V and 3 from J, leaving 12 bases between them.

This clone was recorded a few times. V and J are TRBV5-1 and TRBJ1-2, with TRBD1 matching 7 bases. This CDR3 contains 13 residues. From germline, CDR1 is SGHRS and CDR2 YFSETQ. V trimming: 3 bases; J trimming: 2 bases; junction bases outside the gene matches: 1. CDR3 in DNA: TGCGCCAGCAGCTCGACAGGGAACTATGGCTACACCTTC. Protein: CASSSTGNYGYTF.

V and J are TRBV6-1 and TRBJ2-5; D uncertain. The CDR3 is 15 residues long. Germline V lookup: CDR1 MNHNS, CDR2 SASEGT. Trimming removed 1 base at V and 4 bases at J, with 13 bases between. In nucleotides, the CDR3 is TGTGCCAGCAGTGAAGGCTCGTGGGCGAGAGAGACCCAGTACTTC. It encodes CASSEGSWARETQYF.

This clone is a singleton in its sample. This chain links TRBV19 with TRBJ1-2; the D gene is possibly TRBD1 (6 bases). Germline CDR1 is LNHDA and CDR2 is SQIVND (reference sequence). The CDR3 spans 16 residues. Deletions cut 1 base from V and 1 base from J, with 13 bases between. The CDR3 DNA sequence: TGTGCCAGTAGTATAGGGGGGACATATTTTAACTATGGCTACACCTTC. The encoded protein is CASSIGGTYFNYGYTF.

CDR3 region: CAISSVSTSGGAGWNEQFF. In DNA form, the CDR3 reads TGTGCCATCAGTTCGGTATCGACTAGCGGGGGGGCCGGATGGAATGAGCAGTTCTTC. The chain employs TRBV10-3 and TRBJ2-1, with TRBD2 matching over 14 bases. V trimming: 5 bases; J trimming: 7 bases; junction bases outside the gene matches: 16. Germline values: CDR1 ENHRY, CDR2 SYGVKD. This CDR3 comprises 19 residues.

The rearrangement uses TRBV3-1 (or the pseudogene TRBV3-2) and TRBJ1-2; 12 nucleotides align to TRBD1. Losses at the gene ends were 4 bases for V and 4 bases for J; bases not matched to a gene: 1. The CDR3 length is 14 residues. The germline CDR1 and CDR2 sequences are LGHDT and YNNKEL (reference sequence). CDR3 loop: CASSPGQGAYGYTF. CDR3 sequence (DNA): TGTGCCAGCAGCCCGGGACAGGGGGCCTATGGCTACACCTTC.